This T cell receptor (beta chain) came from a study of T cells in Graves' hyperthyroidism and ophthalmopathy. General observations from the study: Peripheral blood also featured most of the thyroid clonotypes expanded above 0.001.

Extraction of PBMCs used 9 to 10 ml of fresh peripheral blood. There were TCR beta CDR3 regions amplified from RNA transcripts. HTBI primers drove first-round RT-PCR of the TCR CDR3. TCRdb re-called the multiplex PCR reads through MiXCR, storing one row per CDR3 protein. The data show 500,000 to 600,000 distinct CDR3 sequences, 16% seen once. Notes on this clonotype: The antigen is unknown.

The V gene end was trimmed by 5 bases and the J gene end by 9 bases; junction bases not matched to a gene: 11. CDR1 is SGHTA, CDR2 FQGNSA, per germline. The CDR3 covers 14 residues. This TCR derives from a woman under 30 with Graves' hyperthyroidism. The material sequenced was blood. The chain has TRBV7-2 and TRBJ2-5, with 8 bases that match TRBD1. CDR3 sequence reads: CASSGSGGGRAQYF. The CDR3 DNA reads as TGTGCCAGCAGCGGGTCAGGGGGCGGAAGGGCCCAGTACTTC.